The 13 T cell receptor beta chains below were found in one sample sequenced in a study of OX40 agonist ivuxolimab in advanced cancers. Profiling relied on immunoSEQ multiplex PCR, and the TCRdb table lists in-frame clones only, not all of them. The sample gives 65,000 to 90,000 clones, 90% to 95% of which show up once; 2% to 2.5% is in the top ten. This material consisted of CD4+ or CD8+ T cells sorted from blood, taken in a trial of the OX40 agonist ivuxolimab. These receptors came from an adult with an advanced solid tumor such as melanoma, head and neck, liver or kidney cancer.

The CDR3 nucleotides are TGCAGCGTTGTGGGGGGGCTAGCGAGGGGCTCCTACAATGAGCAGTTCTTC. Translation: CSVVGGLARGSYNEQFF. The chain employs TRBV29-1 and TRBJ2-1; a possible D gene is TRBD2 (7 bases). CDR1 SQVTM and CDR2 ANQGSEA come from the germline V gene. The CDR3 has 17 residues. V shed 4 bases and J shed 0 bases, with 19 bases lying between them.

The chain is built from TRBV4-1 and TRBJ1-2; 9 bases match TRBD1. With V trimmed by 3 bases and J by 4 bases, 6 bases remained unmatched. CDR3 length: 15 residues. CDR1 and CDR2 from the germline V gene are MGHRA and YSYEKL. The CDR3 region has the DNA TGCGCCAGCAGCCAGCAACAGGGGGCTATCTATGGCTACACCTTC. Its protein product is CASSQQQGAIYGYTF.

The rearrangement links TRBV10-2 to TRBJ2-7; 9 positions match TRBD2. This CDR3 is 16 amino acids long. CDR1 WSHSY and CDR2 SAAADI come from the germline V gene. J gave up 0 bases and V 4 bases, and 7 bases lay outside the gene matches. CDR3 loop: CASSVTSGRLSYEQYF. DNA for the CDR3: TGCGCCAGCAGTGTGACGAGCGGGAGGCTCTCCTACGAGCAGTACTTC.

J is TRBJ1-2 and V is TRBV28; 7 positions match TRBD1. The V segment lost 6 bases and the J segment 5 bases; nucleotides outside the gene matches: 9. The CDR3 totals 14 residues. Germline V gene sequence: CDR1 MDHEN, CDR2 SYDVKM. The CDR3 reads CASSPSGGKYGYTF. The CDR3 DNA follows: TGTGCCAGCAGCCCTTCAGGGGGGAAGTATGGCTACACCTTC.

This clone was counted only a few times. This rearrangement joins TRBV2 to TRBJ1-1; 8 nucleotides agree with TRBD1. Trimming at V came to 4 bases and at J to 1 base, leaving 5 bases not matched to a gene. This CDR3 has 15 residues. CDR1 and CDR2 from the germline V gene are SNHLY and FYNNEI. The CDR3 DNA sequence: TGTGCCAGCAGTGGAACCGGGACAGGGAACACTGAAGCTTTCTTT. It translates to CASSGTGTGNTEAFF. Full variable domain (rest looked up from reference TRBV2 and TRBJ1-1): EPEVTQTPSHQVTQMGQEVILRCVPISNHLYFYWYRQILGQKVEFLVSFYNNEISEKSEIFDDQFSVERPDGSNFTLKIRSTKLEDSAMYFCASSGTGTGNTEAFFGQGTRLTVV.

The J gene is TRBJ1-6, the V gene TRBV5-1; weak D call: TRBD1 (6 bases). V gave up 2 bases and J gave up 7 bases, with 13 bases separating them. This CDR3 spans 15 amino acids. CDR1 SGHRS and CDR2 YFSETQ come from the germline V gene. CDR3 protein: CASSLLGGANSPLHF. In DNA form, the CDR3 reads TGCGCCAGCAGCTTACTCGGGGGCGCGAATTCACCCCTCCACTTT.

For the CDR3, the DNA is TGCGCCAGCAGCCAAGGTAGCGGTCACAATGAGCAGTTCTTC. Translated, it gives CASSQGSGHNEQFF. The chain is built from TRBV4-1 and TRBJ2-1; D perhaps matches TRBD2 (6 bases). V lost 1 base, J lost 5 bases, and 9 bases lay in between. This CDR3 contains 14 residues. Germline V lookup: CDR1 MGHRA, CDR2 YSYEKL.

This chain joins TRBV5-1 and TRBJ2-3; 13 bases align to TRBD2. Germline CDR1 and CDR2: SGHRS and YFSETQ. Losses at the gene ends were 3 bases for V and 4 bases for J; bases not matched to a gene: 8. This CDR3 comprises 17 residues. This chain's CDR3 is CASSSGLAGAAPDTQYF. As DNA, the CDR3 is TGCGCCAGCAGCTCCGGACTAGCGGGAGCTGCGCCAGATACGCAGTATTTT.

The V and J genes are TRBV11-2 and TRBJ1-1; D is undetermined. V lost 5 bases and J lost 11, with 15 bases in between. CDR3 length: 12 amino acids. Per germline, CDR1 SGHAT and CDR2 FQNNGV. The CDR3 loop reads CASSTRQPAAFF. The CDR3 DNA is TGTGCCAGCAGCACCCGACAACCCGCGGCTTTCTTT.

V usage is TRBV9 and J usage is TRBJ2-2, with unresolved D. The CDR3 contains 14 residues. Per germline, CDR1 SGDLS and CDR2 YYNGEE. Trimming pared 2 bases from V and 6 bases from J, leaving 11 bases between. CDR3 bases: TGTGCCAGCAGCGTTCCACAATACTCCGGGGAGCTGTTTTTT. This encodes CASSVPQYSGELFF.

The rearrangement uses TRBV9 and TRBJ2-7; 10 nucleotides agree with TRBD1. CDR3 length equals 16 residues. Germline-derived CDR1 and CDR2 are SGDLS and YYNGEE. Trimming took 0 bases from V and 2 from J; bases not matched to a gene: 5. The CDR3 nucleotides read TGTGCCAGCAGCGTAGAAGGGGGGACAGGGGCCTACGAGCAGTACTTC. Amino acid sequence: CASSVEGGTGAYEQYF. The variable domain in full, with the rest retrieved from reference TRBV9 and TRBJ2-7, is DSGVTQTPKHLITATGQRVTLRCSPRSGDLSVYWYQQSLDQGLQFLIQYYNGEERAKGNILERFSAQQFPDLHSELNLSSLELGDSALYFCASSVEGGTGAYEQYFGPGTRLTVT.

The CDR3 bases are TGTGCCAGCAGTGGGGGTACTAGCACGAATGAGCAGTTCTTC. This translates into CASSGGTSTNEQFF. V gene TRBV2 combines with J gene TRBJ2-1; D is perhaps TRBD2 (6 bases). The CDR3 spans 14 residues. V gave up 4 bases and J gave up 7 bases, with 14 bases separating them. Germline CDR1 reads SNHLY; CDR2 reads FYNNEI.

The chain employs TRBV11-3 and TRBJ2-3; 8 nucleotides line up with TRBD1. Germline CDR1 is SGHNT and CDR2 is YENEEA. The CDR3 is made up of 16 amino acids. Unmatched junction bases numbered 7, after V lost 5 bases and J lost 0 bases. In DNA form, the CDR3 reads TGTGCCAGCAGCAACGGACAGGGACTGAGCACAGATACGCAGTATTTT. This translates into CASSNGQGLSTDTQYF.